A selection of T cell receptor beta chains follows, all from one sample in a study of T cells in localized non-small cell lung cancer. Data came from immunoSEQ multiplex PCR; TCRdb stores just in-frame clones and leaves some out. Here the sample spans about 33,000 clones, around 93% being singletons. The sample consisted of PBMCs, taken before any cancer treatment. These receptors were obtained from a man aged 40 to 69 with stage II lung adenocarcinoma. Both conserved end residues are part of each CDR3. Fields, in order: D gene, clone size, V gene, J gene, CDR3 DNA, CDR3 protein. The D gene is left open where the match is weak. The listing skips clone size in some rows; elsewhere it reads once, few, many or a size class.

TRBD1	.	TRBV28	TRBJ1-2	TGTGCCAGCAGTACCGGGACAGGTGGCTACACCTTC	CASSTGTGGYTF
TRBD1	.	TRBV28	TRBJ2-2	TGTGCCAGCAGTTTGGACAGGGGGGACACCGGGGAGCTGTTTTTT	CASSLDRGDTGELFF
.	once	TRBV6-1	TRBJ1-5	TGTGCCAGCAATCGGGCCCTACAAAAGCCCCAGCATTTT	CASNRALQKPQHF
.	.	TRBV5-4	TRBJ2-1	TGTGCCAGCAGCTCCGATCGAGTAGGGCAGTTCTTC	CASSSDRVGQFF
TRBD2	.	TRBV7-2	TRBJ2-3	TGTGCCAGCAGCTGGGGACTAGCGGGAGGGGATACGCAGTATTTT	CASSWGLAGGDTQYF
.	medium-sized	TRBV7-3	TRBJ1-5	TGTGCCAGCCTCACCCCCGGAGGGAGTCAGCCCCAGCATTTT	CASLTPGGSQPQHF
.	.	TRBV2	TRBJ2-1	TGTGCCAGCAGTGAAGGACGATGGTATGAGCAGTTCTTC	CASSEGRWYEQFF
TRBD1	.	TRBV4-1	TRBJ1-2	TGCGCCAGCAGCCAGACAGGGGGGGGCTATGGCTACACCTTC	CASSQTGGGYGYTF
.	.	TRBV29-1	TRBJ1-1	TGCAGCGTTGCCCGGGACACCCGTGAAGCTTTCTTT	CSVARDTREAFF
.	.	TRBV9	TRBJ1-2	TGTGCCAGCAGCCCCCAGGGGTCTAACTATGGCTACACCTTC	CASSPQGSNYGYTF
.	.	TRBV4-2	TRBJ2-1	TGTGCCAGCAGCCAAGATCTGGTGGTGCCCTACAATGAGCAGTTCTTC	CASSQDLVVPYNEQFF
.	few	TRBV28	TRBJ2-7	TGTGCCAGCAGTTCCGTCCGACAGGCCATCTTCTCCTACGAGCAGTACTTC	CASSSVRQAIFSYEQYF
.	once	TRBV19	TRBJ2-7	TGTGCCAGTAGTTTAGCGGCAACCTACGAGCAGTACTTC	CASSLAATYEQYF
.	.	TRBV28	TRBJ2-6	TGTGCCAGTTGGCCGGGAGCCTTCTCTGGGGCCAACGTCCTGACTTTC	CASWPGAFSGANVLTF
TRBD2	.	TRBV28	TRBJ2-7	TGTGCCAGCCGGGCGGGAGGCTACGAGCAGTACTTC	CASRAGGYEQYF
.	.	TRBV21-1	TRBJ1-5	TGTGCCAGCAGCTTCCCCCCGGTTGGAAGGGGTTGGAGCAATCAGCCCCAGCATTTT	CASSFPPVGRGWSNQPQHF
.	.	TRBV11-2	TRBJ2-1	TGTGCCAGCAGCTTTATGGGGTTGCAGTTCTTC	CASSFMGLQFF
.	.	TRBV27	TRBJ2-5	TGTGCCAGCAGTTTAAGGGGGCAAGAGACCCAGTACTTC	CASSLRGQETQYF
.	once	TRBV5-1	TRBJ1-4	TGCGCCAGCACCGAAGGGAGAGGGGCCGGGGAAAAACTGTTTTTT	CASTEGRGAGEKLFF
.	once	TRBV28	TRBJ1-5	TGTGCCAGCACCTCCCTAACCCTTGACAGTGGTCAGCCCCAGCATTTT	CASTSLTLDSGQPQHF
.	once	TRBV5-6	TRBJ2-2	TGTGCCAGCAGCGCCGGAAACACCGGGGAGCTGTTTTTT	CASSAGNTGELFF
.	.	TRBV5-1	TRBJ1-1	TGCGCCAGCAGCTTGTTTGCCGGGAACACTGAAGCTTTCTTT	CASSLFAGNTEAFF
.	.	TRBV4-3	TRBJ2-7	TGCGCCAGCAGCCAAGAATCTCGGAGGGGCTACGAGCAGTACTTC	CASSQESRRGYEQYF
.	.	TRBV5-1	TRBJ2-1	TGCGCCAGCAGCTTGATTCGCCAACGCGAGCCTGAGCAGTTCTTC	CASSLIRQREPEQFF
.	.	TRBV30	TRBJ1-6	TGTGCCTGGAGTTTCTTGAATAATTCACCCCTCCACTTT	CAWSFLNNSPLHF
TRBD1	once	TRBV7-2	TRBJ1-1	TGTGCCAGCAGCCCGAGGACAGGGAAAGCTTTCTTT	CASSPRTGKAFF
TRBD1	once	TRBV13	TRBJ2-7	TGTGCCAGCAGCTTATTTACAGGGGAGAACTACGAGCAGTACTTC	CASSLFTGENYEQYF
TRBD2	.	TRBV28	TRBJ2-1	TGTGCCAGCAAGACTAGCGGGCTGATGGATGAGCAGTTCTTC	CASKTSGLMDEQFF
TRBD1	.	TRBV12-5	TRBJ1-2	TGTGCTAGTGATAGGACAGGTTACTATGGCTACACCTTC	CASDRTGYYGYTF
TRBD1	once	TRBV5-1	TRBJ1-1	TGCGCCAGCAGCTTCGGGAACACAGGGGGCCGCACTGAAGCTTTCTTT	CASSFGNTGGRTEAFF
.	.	TRBV5-8	TRBJ1-2	TGTGCCAGCAGCAGCCCCGGGGCCCCCTATGGCTACACCTTC	CASSSPGAPYGYTF
TRBD1	.	TRBV5-1	TRBJ1-1	TGCGCCAGCGTCCCGGGGTATCCGTGGGGACAGGTTGGCACTGAAGCTTTCTTT	CASVPGYPWGQVGTEAFF
TRBD1	.	TRBV2	TRBJ2-3	TGTGCCAGCAGTGATTCAGGGGGCAGCACAGATACGCAGTATTTT	CASSDSGGSTDTQYF
TRBD2	.	TRBV10-3	TRBJ2-1	TGTGCCATCAGTGAGCAGGGTGGAAGCGGGAGGTACAATGAGCAGTTCTTC	CAISEQGGSGRYNEQFF
.	.	TRBV6-5	TRBJ1-3	TGTGCCAGCAGTCGAGTCGGGGACACCATATATTTT	CASSRVGDTIYF
.	.	TRBV2	TRBJ2-1	TGTGCCAGCAGCGGCGACGGACAGTGGGTCTACAATGAGCAGTTCTTC	CASSGDGQWVYNEQFF
TRBD2	.	TRBV9	TRBJ2-3	TGTGCCAGCAGCGTAGGGACTAGCGGGAGCAGCACAGATACGCAGTATTTT	CASSVGTSGSSTDTQYF
.	.	TRBV11-2	TRBJ1-4	TGTGCCAGCAGCCGCCTTATCTCAAGGGCAGTCGGGGGGAATCAAAAACTGTTTTTT	CASSRLISRAVGGNQKLFF
TRBD2	.	TRBV6-6	TRBJ2-7	TGTGCCAGCAGTTACGGGGCGGGAGGTCCCCACGAGCAGTACTTC	CASSYGAGGPHEQYF
TRBD1	.	TRBV6-6	TRBJ1-5	TGTGCCAGCAGTTACGGGGGGCAGGGGGATCAGCCCCAGCATTTT	CASSYGGQGDQPQHF
.	.	TRBV15	TRBJ2-7	TGTGCCACCAGCAATCCCCGGCCCCCTTTCGAGCAGTACTTC	CATSNPRPPFEQYF
.	.	TRBV2	TRBJ2-1	TGTGCCAGCAGTGAAGGGGGAAGTCCATACAATGAGCAGTTCTTC	CASSEGGSPYNEQFF
.	.	TRBV5-5	TRBJ2-5	TGTGCCAGCAGCTTGGTAGACAGGAAAAAGCAAGAGACCCAGTACTTC	CASSLVDRKKQETQYF
TRBD1	.	TRBV7-9	TRBJ1-1	TGTGCCAGCAGCTTAGACCAGGGGGACACTGAAGCTTTCTTT	CASSLDQGDTEAFF
TRBD1	once	TRBV27	TRBJ1-2	TGTGCCAGCGCAAACAGGGGGCTAAGAGGCTACACCTTC	CASANRGLRGYTF
TRBD1	.	TRBV4-1	TRBJ2-7	TGCGCCAGCAGGGCGGGACAGGGCCCCTACGAGCAGTACTTC	CASRAGQGPYEQYF
.	.	TRBV7-8	TRBJ2-5	TGTGCCAGCAGCTCCCCCATCGGCAGGGTAATGACCCAGTACTTC	CASSSPIGRVMTQYF
TRBD1	.	TRBV2	TRBJ1-2	TGTGCCAGCAGCCCACGGCAGGGGGCAAAGGGGGCGGTCTACACCTTC	CASSPRQGAKGAVYTF
.	few	TRBV14	TRBJ2-7	TGTGCCAGCAGCCGACCGGGGGCGGGACACGGCGACGAGCAGTACTTC	CASSRPGAGHGDEQYF
.	.	TRBV5-6	TRBJ2-1	TGTGCCAGCAGGGGATTCCGGGATTCCAATGAGCAGTTCTTC	CASRGFRDSNEQFF
TRBD2	.	TRBV28	TRBJ2-3	TGTGCCAGCAGAGAAAGCGGGGGGGCCCGCACAGATACGCAGTATTTT	CASRESGGARTDTQYF
.	.	TRBV11-1	TRBJ2-1	TGTGCCAGCAGCCAAAACCCAGGGTTGGGCAATGAGCAGTTCTTC	CASSQNPGLGNEQFF
.	.	TRBV5-5	TRBJ1-2	TGTGCCAGCAGCTTGTATCTGCAGTTCTATGGCTACACCTTC	CASSLYLQFYGYTF
.	.	TRBV10-3	TRBJ1-2	TGTGCCATCAGGGGCGACGACAGGACTGAGGGAGGCTACACCTTC	CAIRGDDRTEGGYTF
TRBD2	.	TRBV6-5	TRBJ2-7	TGTGCCAGCAGCCTCGAAGGGAGGGCTGGCGAGCAGTACTTC	CASSLEGRAGEQYF